This T cell receptor beta chain is from a study of blood T cell repertoires in COVID-19. Study overall: Cohort 3 donors counted as recovered after two negative PCRs, clearance, or resolved symptoms. COVID-19 samples collected from the United States, Italy and Spain covered acute and convalescent phases.

Participants were aged about 18 to 90 years, lived in under 25 US areas, and enrolled virtually. Clones were sequenced by immunoSEQ multiplex PCR, and TCRdb holds only the in-frame ones, with some missing. The sample shows some 220,000 clones, about 86% of them seen only once. The V gene's germline CDR1 is SNHLY and CDR2 FYNNEI. CDR3 length: 18 amino acids. V dropped 2 bases and J dropped 7 bases, with 21 bases sitting between them. The clonotype comes from a woman between 45 and 65 years old in a cohort exposed to, infected with or recovered from COVID-19 (not recorded which). V and J are TRBV2 and TRBJ1-6; the D is unclear. The sequenced material came from PBMCs or T cells enriched from blood (not recorded which). CDR3 nucleotides: TGTGCCAGCAGTGAATCCGCCTTTGTAGTTCGAGGGAATTCACCCCTCCACTTT. Translation: CASSESAFVVRGNSPLHF.